What follows is one T cell receptor beta chain and its context. Germline V gene data show CDR1 as ENHRY and CDR2 as SYGVKD. J lost 3 bases, V lost 6 bases, and 5 bases had no gene match. The CDR3 sequence is 15 residues long. In the study's own analysis: Nucleated cell counts were estimated from reference gene primer amplification. Here immunoSEQ multiplex PCR was the method, and the copy in TCRdb shows in-frame clones only, minus some. V, J and clone size reflect that table, while D and trimming were determined from the DNA. The sample includes under 200,000 clones, 70% to 90% seen only once; the top ten take around 2.7%. These data originate in a study of blood T cell repertoires in COVID-19.

This chain connects TRBV10-3 to TRBJ2-2; 9 positions match TRBD1. Sample: peripheral blood. The sequence was obtained from a woman of 80 years or more with COVID-19, enrolled during active disease. The CDR3 loop reads CAISRRDRDTGELFF. The CDR3 DNA reads as TGTGCCATCAGCCGCCGGGACAGGGACACCGGGGAGCTGTTTTTT.